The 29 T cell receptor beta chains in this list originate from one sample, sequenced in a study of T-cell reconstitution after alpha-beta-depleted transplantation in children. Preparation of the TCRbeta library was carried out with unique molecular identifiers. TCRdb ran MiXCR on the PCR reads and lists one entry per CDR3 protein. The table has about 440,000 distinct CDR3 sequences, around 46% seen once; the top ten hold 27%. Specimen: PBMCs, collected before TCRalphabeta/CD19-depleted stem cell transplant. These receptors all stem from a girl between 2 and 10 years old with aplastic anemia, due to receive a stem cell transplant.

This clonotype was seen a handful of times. CDR3: CSVEGQGTTYEQYF. The CDR3 bases are TGCAGCGTTGAAGGACAGGGAACTACCTACGAGCAGTACTTC. This chain joins TRBV29-1 and TRBJ2-7; 7 positions match TRBD1. The CDR3 totals 14 residues. Per germline, CDR1 SQVTM and CDR2 ANQGSEA. With V trimmed by 1 base and J by 2 bases, 5 bases remained unmatched.

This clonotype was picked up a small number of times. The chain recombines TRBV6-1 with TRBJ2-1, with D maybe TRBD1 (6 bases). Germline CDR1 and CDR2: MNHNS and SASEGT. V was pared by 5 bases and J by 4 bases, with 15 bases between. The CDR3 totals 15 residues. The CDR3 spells CASSTQGIVYNEQFF. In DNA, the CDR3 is TGTGCCAGCAGTACACAGGGAATTGTGTACAATGAGCAGTTCTTC.

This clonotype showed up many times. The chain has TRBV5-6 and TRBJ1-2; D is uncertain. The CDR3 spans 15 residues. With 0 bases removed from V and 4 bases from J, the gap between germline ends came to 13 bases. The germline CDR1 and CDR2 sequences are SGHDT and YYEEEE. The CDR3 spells CASSLVGQDRYGYTF. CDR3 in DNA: TGTGCCAGCAGCTTGGTTGGCCAGGACCGCTATGGCTACACCTTC.

CDR3 sequence: CASSLAGGIAYNEQFF. CDR3 coding DNA: TGTGCCAGCAGCTTAGCAGGGGGTATAGCCTACAATGAGCAGTTCTTC. V gene TRBV7-6 combines with J gene TRBJ2-1, with D possibly matching TRBD1 (6 bases). The germline V and J ends were trimmed by 0 bases and 2 bases, with 11 bases remaining between them. CDR3 length equals 16 residues. Germline CDR1 and CDR2: SGHVS and FNYEAQ.

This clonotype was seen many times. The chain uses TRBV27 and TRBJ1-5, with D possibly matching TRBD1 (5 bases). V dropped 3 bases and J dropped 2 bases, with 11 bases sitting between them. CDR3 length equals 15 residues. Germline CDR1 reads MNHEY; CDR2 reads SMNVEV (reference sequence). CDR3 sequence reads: CASSLSGGGNQPQHF. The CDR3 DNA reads TGTGCCAGCAGTTTGTCGGGGGGGGGCAATCAGCCCCAGCATTTT.

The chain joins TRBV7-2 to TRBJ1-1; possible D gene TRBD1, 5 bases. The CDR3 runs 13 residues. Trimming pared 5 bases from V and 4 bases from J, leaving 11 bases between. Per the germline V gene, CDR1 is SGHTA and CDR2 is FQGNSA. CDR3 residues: CASSTQGRTEAFF. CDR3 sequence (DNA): TGTGCCAGCAGCACCCAGGGTCGCACTGAAGCTTTCTTT.

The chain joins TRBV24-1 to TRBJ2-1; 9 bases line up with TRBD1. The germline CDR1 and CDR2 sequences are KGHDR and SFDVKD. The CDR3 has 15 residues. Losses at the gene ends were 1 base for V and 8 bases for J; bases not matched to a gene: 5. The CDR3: CATSDFGQGSDEQFF. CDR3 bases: TGTGCCACCAGTGATTTCGGACAGGGGTCGGATGAGCAGTTCTTC.

The DNA of the CDR3 is TGTGCCAGCAGCCCACAGGGGGCCCCTGAAGCTTTCTTT. Protein product: CASSPQGAPEAFF. This sequence joins TRBV7-8 and TRBJ1-1; 9 bases map to TRBD1. Trimming took 5 bases from V and 6 from J; bases not matched to a gene: 4. CDR1 and CDR2 from the germline V gene are SGHVS and FQNEAQ. There are 13 residues in the CDR3.

The CDR3 sequence is CASPMGHEQYF. The DNA for the CDR3 is TGTGCCAGCCCTATGGGCCACGAGCAGTACTTC. The J gene is TRBJ2-7, the V gene TRBV27; D is undetermined. Between the trimmed V and J ends, which lost 8 bases and 5 bases, there was a span of 10 bases. The germline V gene has CDR1 MNHEY and CDR2 SMNVEV (reference sequence). The length of the CDR3 is 11 residues.

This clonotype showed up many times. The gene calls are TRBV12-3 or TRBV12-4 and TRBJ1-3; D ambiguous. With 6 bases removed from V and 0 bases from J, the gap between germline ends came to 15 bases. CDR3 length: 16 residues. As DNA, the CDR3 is TGTGCCAGCAGGGGCGACGTTTGGGACTCTGGAAACACCATATATTTT. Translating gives CASRGDVWDSGNTIYF.

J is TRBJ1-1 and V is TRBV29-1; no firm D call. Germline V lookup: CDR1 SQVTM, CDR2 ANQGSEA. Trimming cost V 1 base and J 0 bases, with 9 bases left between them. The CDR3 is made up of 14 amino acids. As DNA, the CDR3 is TGCAGCGTTGAAGGGCCCGTCATGAACACTGAAGCTTTCTTT. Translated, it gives CSVEGPVMNTEAFF. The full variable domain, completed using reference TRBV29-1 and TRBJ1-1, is SAVISQKPSRDICQRGTSLTIQCQVDSQVTMMFWYRQQPGQSLTLIATANQGSEATYESGFVIDKFPISRPNLTFSTLTVSNMSPEDSSIYLCSVEGPVMNTEAFFGQGTRLTVV.

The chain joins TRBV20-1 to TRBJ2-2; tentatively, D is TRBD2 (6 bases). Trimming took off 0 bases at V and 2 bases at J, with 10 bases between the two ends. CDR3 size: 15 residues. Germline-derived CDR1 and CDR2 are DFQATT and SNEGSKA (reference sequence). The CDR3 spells CSARDAGLNTGELFF. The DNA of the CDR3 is TGCAGTGCTAGAGATGCGGGACTCAACACCGGGGAGCTGTTTTTT.

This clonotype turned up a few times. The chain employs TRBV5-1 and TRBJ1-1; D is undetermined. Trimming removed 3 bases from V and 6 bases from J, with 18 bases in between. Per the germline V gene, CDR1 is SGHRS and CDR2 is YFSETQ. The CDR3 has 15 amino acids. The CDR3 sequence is CASSWEVRVSAEAFF. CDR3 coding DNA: TGCGCCAGCAGCTGGGAGGTAAGGGTGAGCGCTGAAGCTTTCTTT.

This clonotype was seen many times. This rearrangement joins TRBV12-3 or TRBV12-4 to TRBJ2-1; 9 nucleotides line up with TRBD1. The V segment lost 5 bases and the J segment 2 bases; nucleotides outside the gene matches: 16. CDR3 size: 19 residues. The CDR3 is CASSPETGGDLTAYNEQFF. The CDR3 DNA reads TGTGCCAGCAGTCCTGAGACAGGGGGTGACCTAACAGCCTACAATGAGCAGTTCTTC.

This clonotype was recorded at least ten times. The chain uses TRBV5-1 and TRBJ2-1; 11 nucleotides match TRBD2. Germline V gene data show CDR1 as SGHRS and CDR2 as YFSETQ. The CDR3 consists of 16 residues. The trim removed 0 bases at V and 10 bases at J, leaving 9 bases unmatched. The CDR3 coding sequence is TGCGCCAGCAGCTTGGACCTAGCGGGAGGTAGTGGGGAGCAGTTCTTC. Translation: CASSLDLAGGSGEQFF.

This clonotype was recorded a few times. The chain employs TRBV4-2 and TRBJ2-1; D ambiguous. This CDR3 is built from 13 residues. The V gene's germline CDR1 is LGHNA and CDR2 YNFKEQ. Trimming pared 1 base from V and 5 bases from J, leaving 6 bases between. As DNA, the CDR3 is TGTGCCAGCAGCCAAGTTGCGGACAATGAGCAGTTCTTC. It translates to CASSQVADNEQFF.

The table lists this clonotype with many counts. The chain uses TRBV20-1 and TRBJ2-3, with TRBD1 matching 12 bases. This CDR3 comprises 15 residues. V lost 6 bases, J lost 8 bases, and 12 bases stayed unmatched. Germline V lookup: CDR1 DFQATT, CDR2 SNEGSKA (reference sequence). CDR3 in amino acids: CSASPGQGASGTQYF. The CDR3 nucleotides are TGCAGTGCCTCACCGGGACAGGGGGCCTCTGGTACGCAGTATTTT.

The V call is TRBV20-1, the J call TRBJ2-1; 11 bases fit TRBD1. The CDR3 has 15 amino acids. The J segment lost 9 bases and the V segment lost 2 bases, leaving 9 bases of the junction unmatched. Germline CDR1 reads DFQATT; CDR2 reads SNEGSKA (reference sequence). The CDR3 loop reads CSARTDRGLAREQFF. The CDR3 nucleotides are TGCAGTGCTAGAACGGACAGGGGGCTTGCACGTGAGCAGTTCTTC.

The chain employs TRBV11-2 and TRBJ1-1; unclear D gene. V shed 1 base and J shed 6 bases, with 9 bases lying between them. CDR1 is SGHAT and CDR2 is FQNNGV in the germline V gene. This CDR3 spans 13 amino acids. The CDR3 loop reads CASSLGSVPEAFF. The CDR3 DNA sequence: TGTGCCAGCAGCTTAGGGTCAGTCCCTGAAGCTTTCTTT.

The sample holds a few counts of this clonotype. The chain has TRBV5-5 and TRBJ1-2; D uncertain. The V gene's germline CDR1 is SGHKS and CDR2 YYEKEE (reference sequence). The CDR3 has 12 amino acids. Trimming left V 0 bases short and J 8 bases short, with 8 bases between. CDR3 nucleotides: TGTGCCAGCAGCTTGGATGGATTGGGCTACACCTTC. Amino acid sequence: CASSLDGLGYTF. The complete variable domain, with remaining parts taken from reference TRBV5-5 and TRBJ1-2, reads DAGVTQSPTHLIKTRGQQVTLRCSPISGHKSVSWYQQVLGQGPQFIFQYYEKEERGRGNFPDRFSARQFPNYSSELNVNALLLGDSALYLCASSLDGLGYTFGSGTRLTVV.

In nucleotides, the CDR3 is TGTGCCAGCACCTCCGCGGGGGAATCGAGTTCCTACAATGAGCAGTTCTTC. It yields the protein CASTSAGESSSYNEQFF. This chain joins TRBV28 and TRBJ2-1, with 7 nucleotides matching TRBD2. The germline V gene encodes CDR1 MDHEN and CDR2 SYDVKM. The CDR3 runs 17 residues. With V trimmed by 7 bases and J by 1 base, 13 bases remained unmatched.

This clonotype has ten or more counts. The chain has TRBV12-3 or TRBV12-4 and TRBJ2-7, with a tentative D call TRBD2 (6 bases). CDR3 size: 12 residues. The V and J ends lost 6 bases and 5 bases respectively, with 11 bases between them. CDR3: CASSAGGNEQYF. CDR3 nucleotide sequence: TGTGCCAGCAGCGCGGGCGGGAACGAGCAGTACTTC.

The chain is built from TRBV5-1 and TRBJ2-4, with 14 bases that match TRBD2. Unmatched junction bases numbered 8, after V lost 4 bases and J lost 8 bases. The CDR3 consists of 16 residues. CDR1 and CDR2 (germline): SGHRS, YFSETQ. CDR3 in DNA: TGCGCCAGCAGCGCAAGACTAGCGGGGGGGCTAGACATTCAGTACTTC. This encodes CASSARLAGGLDIQYF.

The CDR3 DNA follows: TGTGCCAGCAGCGTAGGCGCGGGAAATGAGCAGTTCTTC. Translated, it gives CASSVGAGNEQFF. The chain has TRBV9 and TRBJ2-1; D is perhaps TRBD2 (6 bases). This CDR3 contains 13 residues. Per the germline V gene, CDR1 is SGDLS and CDR2 is YYNGEE. V was pared by 0 bases and J by 7 bases, with 8 bases between.

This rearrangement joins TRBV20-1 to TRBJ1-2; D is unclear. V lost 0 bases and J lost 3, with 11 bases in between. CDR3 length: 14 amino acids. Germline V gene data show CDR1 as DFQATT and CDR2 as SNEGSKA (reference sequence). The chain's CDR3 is CSARDQNRDYGYTF. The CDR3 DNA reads TGCAGTGCTAGAGATCAGAATAGGGACTATGGCTACACCTTC.

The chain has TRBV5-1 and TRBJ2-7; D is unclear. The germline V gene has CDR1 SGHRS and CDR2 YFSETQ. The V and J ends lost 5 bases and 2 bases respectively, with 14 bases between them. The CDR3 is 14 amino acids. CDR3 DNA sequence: TGCGCCAGCAGTCGAATGCCAGAGCCCTACGAGCAGTACTTC. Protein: CASSRMPEPYEQYF.

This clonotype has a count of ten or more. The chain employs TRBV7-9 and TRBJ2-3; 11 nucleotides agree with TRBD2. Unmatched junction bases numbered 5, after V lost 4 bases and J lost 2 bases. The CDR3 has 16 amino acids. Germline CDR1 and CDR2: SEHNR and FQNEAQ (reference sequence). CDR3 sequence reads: CASSSTSGTDTDTQYF. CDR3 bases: TGTGCCAGCAGCTCGACTAGCGGGACTGACACAGATACGCAGTATTTT.

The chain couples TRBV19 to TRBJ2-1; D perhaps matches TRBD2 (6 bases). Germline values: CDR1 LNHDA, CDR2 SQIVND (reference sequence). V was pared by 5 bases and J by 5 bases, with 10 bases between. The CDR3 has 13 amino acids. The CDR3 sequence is CASSLARHNEQFF. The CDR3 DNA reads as TGTGCCAGTAGTCTAGCGAGACACAATGAGCAGTTCTTC.

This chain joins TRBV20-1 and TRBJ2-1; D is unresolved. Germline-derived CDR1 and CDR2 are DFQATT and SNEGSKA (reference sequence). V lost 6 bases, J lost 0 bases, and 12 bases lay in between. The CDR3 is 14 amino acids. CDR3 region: CSAPDMSSYNEQFF. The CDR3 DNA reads TGCAGTGCCCCCGACATGAGCTCCTACAATGAGCAGTTCTTC.